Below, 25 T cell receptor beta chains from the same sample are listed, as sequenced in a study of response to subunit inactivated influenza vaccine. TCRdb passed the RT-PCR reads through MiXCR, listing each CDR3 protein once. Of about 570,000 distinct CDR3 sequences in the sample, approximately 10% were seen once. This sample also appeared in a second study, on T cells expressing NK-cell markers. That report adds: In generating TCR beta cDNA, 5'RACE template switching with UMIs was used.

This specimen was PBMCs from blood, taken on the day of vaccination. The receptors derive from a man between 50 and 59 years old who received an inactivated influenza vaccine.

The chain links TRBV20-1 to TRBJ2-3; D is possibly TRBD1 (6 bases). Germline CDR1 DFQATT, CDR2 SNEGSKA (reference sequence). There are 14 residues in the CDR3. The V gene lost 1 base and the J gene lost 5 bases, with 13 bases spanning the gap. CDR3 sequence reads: CSARGTERIDTQYF. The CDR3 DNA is TGCAGTGCTAGAGGGACAGAACGGATAGATACGCAGTATTTT.

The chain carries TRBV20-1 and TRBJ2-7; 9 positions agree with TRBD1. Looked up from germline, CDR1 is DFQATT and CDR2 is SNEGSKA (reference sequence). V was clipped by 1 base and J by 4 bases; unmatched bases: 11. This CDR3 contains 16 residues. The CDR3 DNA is TGCAGTGCTAGAGGAGTGTTTCGGGACAGGGTTTACGAGCAGTACTTC. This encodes CSARGVFRDRVYEQYF.

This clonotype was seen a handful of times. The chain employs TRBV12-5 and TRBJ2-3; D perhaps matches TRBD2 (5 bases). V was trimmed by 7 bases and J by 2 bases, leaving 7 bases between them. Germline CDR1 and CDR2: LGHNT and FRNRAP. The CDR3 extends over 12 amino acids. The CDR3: CASARDTDTQYF. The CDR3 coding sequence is TGTGCTAGTGCCCGGGACACAGATACGCAGTATTTT.

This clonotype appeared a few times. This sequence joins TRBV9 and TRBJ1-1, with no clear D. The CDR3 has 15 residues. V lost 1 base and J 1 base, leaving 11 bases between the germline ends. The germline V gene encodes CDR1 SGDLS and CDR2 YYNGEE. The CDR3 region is CASSVTADGNTEAFF. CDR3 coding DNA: TGTGCCAGCAGCGTAACCGCCGACGGGAACACTGAAGCTTTCTTT.

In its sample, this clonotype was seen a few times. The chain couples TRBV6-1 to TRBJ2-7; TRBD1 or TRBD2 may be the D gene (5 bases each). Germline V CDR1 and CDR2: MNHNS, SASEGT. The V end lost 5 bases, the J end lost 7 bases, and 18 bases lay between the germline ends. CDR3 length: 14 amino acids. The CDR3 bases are TGTGCCAGCAGTCCCCGGGACCCAATAAGGGAGCAGTACTTC. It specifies CASSPRDPIREQYF.

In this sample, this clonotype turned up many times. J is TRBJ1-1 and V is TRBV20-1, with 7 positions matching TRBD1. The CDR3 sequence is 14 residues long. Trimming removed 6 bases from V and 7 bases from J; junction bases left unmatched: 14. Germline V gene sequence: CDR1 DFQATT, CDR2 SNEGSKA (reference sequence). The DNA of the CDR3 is TGCAGTGCCGACAGGGCGATTTCGAGGGGTGAAGCTTTCTTT. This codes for CSADRAISRGEAFF.

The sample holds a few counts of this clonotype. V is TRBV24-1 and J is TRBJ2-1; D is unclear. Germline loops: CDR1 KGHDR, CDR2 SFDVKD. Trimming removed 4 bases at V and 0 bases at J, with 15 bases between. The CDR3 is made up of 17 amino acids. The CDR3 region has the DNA TGTGCCACCAGTGAAACAATGCCAGACAACTCCTACAATGAGCAGTTCTTC. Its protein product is CATSETMPDNSYNEQFF.

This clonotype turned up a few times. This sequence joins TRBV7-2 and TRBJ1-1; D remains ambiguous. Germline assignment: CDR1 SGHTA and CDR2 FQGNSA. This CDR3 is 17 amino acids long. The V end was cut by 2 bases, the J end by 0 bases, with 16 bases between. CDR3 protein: CASSLRVTALMNTEAFF. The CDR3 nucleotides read TGTGCCAGCAGCTTAAGGGTGACGGCCTTAATGAACACTGAAGCTTTCTTT.

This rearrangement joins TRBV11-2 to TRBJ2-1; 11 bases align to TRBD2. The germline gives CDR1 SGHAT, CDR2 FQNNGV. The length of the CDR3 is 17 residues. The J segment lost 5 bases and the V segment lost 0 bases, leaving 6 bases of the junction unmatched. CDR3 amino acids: CASSLEPSGRPDNEQFF. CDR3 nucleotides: TGTGCCAGCAGCTTAGAACCTAGCGGGAGGCCAGACAATGAGCAGTTCTTC.

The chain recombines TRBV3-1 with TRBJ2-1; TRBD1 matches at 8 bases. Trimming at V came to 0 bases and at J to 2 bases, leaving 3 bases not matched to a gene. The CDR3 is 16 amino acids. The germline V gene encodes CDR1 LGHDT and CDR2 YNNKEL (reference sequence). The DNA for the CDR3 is TGTGCCAGCAGCCAAGAGCCAGGGGGCGCCTACAATGAGCAGTTCTTC. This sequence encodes CASSQEPGGAYNEQFF.

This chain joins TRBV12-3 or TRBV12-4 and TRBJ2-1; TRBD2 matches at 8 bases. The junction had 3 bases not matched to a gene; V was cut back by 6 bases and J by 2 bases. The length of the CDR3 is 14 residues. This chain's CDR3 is CASRYSGAYNEQFF. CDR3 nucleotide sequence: TGTGCCAGCAGATATAGCGGGGCCTACAATGAGCAGTTCTTC.

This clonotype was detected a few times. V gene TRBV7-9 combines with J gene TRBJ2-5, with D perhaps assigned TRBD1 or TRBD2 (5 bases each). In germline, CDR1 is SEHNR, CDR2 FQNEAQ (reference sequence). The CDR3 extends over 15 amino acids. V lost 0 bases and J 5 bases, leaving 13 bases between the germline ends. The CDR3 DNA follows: TGTGCCAGCAGCTTAGCAGGGGAGAGGTATGAGACCCAGTACTTC. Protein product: CASSLAGERYETQYF.

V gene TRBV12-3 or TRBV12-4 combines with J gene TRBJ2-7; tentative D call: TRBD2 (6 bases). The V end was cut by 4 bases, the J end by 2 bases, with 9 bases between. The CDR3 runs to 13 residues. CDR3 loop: CASSYTGAYEQYF. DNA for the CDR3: TGTGCCAGCAGTTACACGGGGGCCTACGAGCAGTACTTC.

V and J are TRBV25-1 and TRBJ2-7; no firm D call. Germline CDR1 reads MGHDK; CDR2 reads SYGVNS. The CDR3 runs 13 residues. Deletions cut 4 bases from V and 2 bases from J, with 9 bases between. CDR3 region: CASSGSLTYEQYF. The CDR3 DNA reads TGTGCCAGCAGTGGTAGCCTCACCTACGAGCAGTACTTC.

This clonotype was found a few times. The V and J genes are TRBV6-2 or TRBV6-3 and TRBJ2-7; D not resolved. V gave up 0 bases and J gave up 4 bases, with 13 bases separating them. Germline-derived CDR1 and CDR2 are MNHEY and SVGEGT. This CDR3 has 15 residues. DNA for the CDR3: TGTGCCAGCAGTTACTCGGAAACGAGTGGTTACGAGCAGTACTTC. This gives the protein CASSYSETSGYEQYF.

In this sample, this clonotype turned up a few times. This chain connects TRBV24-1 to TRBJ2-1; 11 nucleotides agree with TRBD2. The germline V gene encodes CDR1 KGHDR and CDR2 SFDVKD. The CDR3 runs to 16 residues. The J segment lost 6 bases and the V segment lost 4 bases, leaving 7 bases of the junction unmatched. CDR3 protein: CATSDPLAGVVNEQFF. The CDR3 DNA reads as TGTGCCACCAGTGACCCACTAGCGGGAGTTGTCAATGAGCAGTTCTTC.

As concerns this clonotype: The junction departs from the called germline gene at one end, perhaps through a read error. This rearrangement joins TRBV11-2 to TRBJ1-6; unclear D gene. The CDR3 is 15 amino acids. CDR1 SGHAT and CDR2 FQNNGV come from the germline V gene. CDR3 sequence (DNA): TGTGCCAGCAGCTTAGCCGCCAGGCGAGAATCACCCATCCACTTT. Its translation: CASSLAARRESPIHF.

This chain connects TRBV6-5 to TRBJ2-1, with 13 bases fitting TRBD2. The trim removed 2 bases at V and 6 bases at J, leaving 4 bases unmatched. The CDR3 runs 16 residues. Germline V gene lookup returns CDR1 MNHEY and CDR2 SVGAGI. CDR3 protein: CASSYRRLAGGNEQFF. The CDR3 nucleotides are TGTGCCAGCAGTTACCGTCGACTAGCGGGAGGCAATGAGCAGTTCTTC.

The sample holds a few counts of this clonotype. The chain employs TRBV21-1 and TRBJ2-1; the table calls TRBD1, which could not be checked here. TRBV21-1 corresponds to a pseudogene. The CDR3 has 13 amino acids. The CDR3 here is CASSMGPYNEQFF. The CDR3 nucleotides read TGTGCCAGCAGCATGGGGCCCTACAATGAGCAGTTCTTC.

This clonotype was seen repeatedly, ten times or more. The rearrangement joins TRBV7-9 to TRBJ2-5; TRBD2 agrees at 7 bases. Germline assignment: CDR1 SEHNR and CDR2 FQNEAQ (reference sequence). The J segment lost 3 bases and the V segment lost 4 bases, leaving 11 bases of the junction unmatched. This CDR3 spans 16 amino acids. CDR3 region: CASSSKRGRLKETQYF. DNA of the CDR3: TGTGCCAGCAGCTCCAAGCGGGGAAGGTTAAAAGAGACCCAGTACTTC.

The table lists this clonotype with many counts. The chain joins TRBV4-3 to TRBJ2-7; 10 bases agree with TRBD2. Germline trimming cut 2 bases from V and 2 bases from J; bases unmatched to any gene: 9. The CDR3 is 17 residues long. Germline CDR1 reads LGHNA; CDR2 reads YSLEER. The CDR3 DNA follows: TGCGCCAGCAGCCAATCAACGGACCTAGCGGGAGCCTACGAGCAGTACTTC. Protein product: CASSQSTDLAGAYEQYF.

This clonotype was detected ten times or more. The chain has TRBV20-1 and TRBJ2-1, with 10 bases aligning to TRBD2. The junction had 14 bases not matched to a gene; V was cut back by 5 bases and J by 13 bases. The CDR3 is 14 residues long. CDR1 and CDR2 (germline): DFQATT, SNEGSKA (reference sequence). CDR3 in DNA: TGCAGTGCTGTGAGCGGGGGGGCCTTTCGGGCTCAGTTCTTC. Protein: CSAVSGGAFRAQFF.

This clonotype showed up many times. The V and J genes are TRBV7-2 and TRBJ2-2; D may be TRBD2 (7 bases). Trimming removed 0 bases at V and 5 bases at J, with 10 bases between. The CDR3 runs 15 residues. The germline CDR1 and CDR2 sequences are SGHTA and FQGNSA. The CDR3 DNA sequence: TGTGCCAGCAGCTTAGCGGGGGGGCCGACCGGGGAGCTGTTTTTT. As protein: CASSLAGGPTGELFF.

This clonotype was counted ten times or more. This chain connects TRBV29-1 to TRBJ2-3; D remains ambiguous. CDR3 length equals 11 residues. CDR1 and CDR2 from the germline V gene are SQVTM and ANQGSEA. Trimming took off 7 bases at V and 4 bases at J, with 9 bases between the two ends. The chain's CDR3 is CSAFSPDTQYF. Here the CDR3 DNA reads TGCAGCGCTTTTTCCCCAGATACGCAGTATTTT.

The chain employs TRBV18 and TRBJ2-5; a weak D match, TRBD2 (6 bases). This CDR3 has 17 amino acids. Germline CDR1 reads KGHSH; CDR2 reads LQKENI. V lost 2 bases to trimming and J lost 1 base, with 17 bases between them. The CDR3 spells CASSPIGSGFSQETQYF. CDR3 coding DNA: TGTGCCAGCTCACCAATCGGGAGCGGCTTCTCCCAAGAGACCCAGTACTTC. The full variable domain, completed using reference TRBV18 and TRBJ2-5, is NAGVMQNPRHLVRRRGQEARLRCSPMKGHSHVYWYRQLPEEGLKFMVYLQKENIIDESGMPKERFSAEFPKEGPSILRIQQVVRGDSAAYFCASSPIGSGFSQETQYFGPGTRLLVL.